Listed here is a single T cell receptor beta chain. Its antigen remains unknown. The data belong to a study of CD8 T cells in ankylosing spondylitis. General study points: A motif of 7 to 9 highly homologous TCR beta variants was seen as apparently characteristic of ankylosing spondylitis blood.

V trimming: 5 bases; J trimming: 5 bases; junction bases outside the gene matches: 6. The CDR3 length is 15 residues. CDR1 is LGHNA, CDR2 YNFKEQ, per germline. TCRdb reanalysed the 5' RACE reads using MiXCR and keeps one entry per CDR3 protein. The table has some 450,000 distinct CDR3 sequences, 17% seen once. The specimen sequenced was blood, either unsorted or a sorted T cell fraction (not recorded which). The clonotype was recovered from a male donor with ankylosing spondylitis. The chain has TRBV4-2 and TRBJ1-4; TRBD1 matches 9 bases. The CDR3 DNA reads TGTGCCAGCAGCTTCACAGGGGGCCCAAATGAAAAACTGTTTTTT. The encoded protein is CASSFTGGPNEKLFF.